The 14 T cell receptor beta chains in this list originate from one sample, sequenced in a study of T cell repertoires in cytomegalovirus infection. From the reads, TCRdb called clonotypes with MiXCR, one entry per CDR3 protein. The sample consists of fewer than 350,000 distinct CDR3 sequences, over 7.5% of them appearing once. Input material: PBMCs. Receptors originate from a human donor in good health (CMV status not recorded). Some clones in this sample may be carry-over from other donors' samples.

V and J are TRBV7-6 and TRBJ2-7; 7 bases map to TRBD2. CDR1 SGHVS and CDR2 FNYEAQ come from the germline V gene. CDR3 length: 13 residues. The ends lost 5 bases at V and 6 bases at J; junction bases unmatched: 7. For the CDR3, the DNA is TGTGCCAGCAGCCCAGCGGGACTCTCCGAGCAGTACTTC. Protein sequence: CASSPAGLSEQYF.

The chain recombines TRBV2 with TRBJ2-2, with D maybe TRBD1 (6 bases). This CDR3 comprises 14 residues. The germline V and J ends were trimmed by 4 bases and 7 bases, with 13 bases remaining between them. The germline CDR1 and CDR2 sequences are SNHLY and FYNNEI. The CDR3 loop reads CASSGTWGLGELFF. As DNA, the CDR3 is TGTGCCAGCAGTGGAACGTGGGGGCTCGGGGAGCTGTTTTTT.

This clonotype was seen only a few times. This chain connects TRBV2 to TRBJ2-2; D perhaps matches TRBD1 (6 bases). V was shortened by 6 bases and J by 7 bases, with 18 bases between the two germline ends. The CDR3 has 15 amino acids. CDR1 is SNHLY, CDR2 FYNNEI, per germline. As DNA, the CDR3 is TGTGCCAGCAGACCCGATGGTGGGGGCAACGGGGAGCTGTTTTTT. It is translated as CASRPDGGGNGELFF.

The rearrangement joins TRBV28 to TRBJ2-4; unclear D gene. CDR3 length equals 11 residues. Germline V lookup: CDR1 MDHEN, CDR2 SYDVKM. Trimming removed 8 bases from V and 3 bases from J, with 5 bases in between. The CDR3 is CASYFKNIQYF. Written as DNA, the CDR3 is TGTGCCAGCTACTTCAAAAACATTCAGTACTTC. Filled out from reference TRBV28 and TRBJ2-4, the complete variable domain reads DVKVTQSSRYLVKRTGEKVFLECVQDMDHENMFWYRQDPGLGLRLIYFSYDVKMKEKGDIPEGYSVSREKKERFSLILESASTNQTSMYLCASYFKNIQYFGAGTRLSVL.

The chain uses TRBV6-2 or TRBV6-3 and TRBJ1-1; TRBD1 matches at 7 bases. The V and J ends lost 2 bases and 8 bases, in that order; junction bases with no gene match: 11. There are 15 residues in the CDR3. The germline gives CDR1 MNHEY, CDR2 SVGEGT. The CDR3 here is CASSYPMGQRFEAFF. The DNA for the CDR3 is TGTGCCAGCAGTTACCCCATGGGACAGCGCTTCGAAGCTTTCTTT.

This clonotype was observed a few times. J is TRBJ2-1 and V is TRBV7-9; the D is unclear. Per germline, CDR1 SEHNR and CDR2 FQNEAQ (reference sequence). The V and J ends lost 2 bases and 5 bases respectively, with 16 bases between them. CDR3 length equals 16 residues. In DNA, the CDR3 is TGTGCCAGCAGCTTACTCATCTCTAACGGCCACAATGAGCAGTTCTTC. Its protein is CASSLLISNGHNEQFF.

The V and J genes are TRBV4-3 and TRBJ2-7, with 8 bases lining up with TRBD2. J was trimmed by 6 bases and V by 4 bases; bases with no gene match: 11. CDR1 is LGHNA and CDR2 is YSLEER in the germline V gene. The CDR3 is made up of 15 amino acids. Here the CDR3 DNA reads TGCGCCAGCAGCCCCACCCCCGGGACTAGGGGCGAGCAGTACTTC. It specifies CASSPTPGTRGEQYF.

This clonotype was recorded at least ten times. Just one base apart from a much larger clone, this may be a read error. This rearrangement joins TRBV5-5 to TRBJ1-1; TRBD1 matches at 8 bases. CDR1 is SGHKS and CDR2 is YYEKEE in the germline V gene (reference sequence). The trim removed 4 bases at V and 4 bases at J, leaving 3 bases unmatched. This CDR3 has 13 amino acids. CDR3 nucleotides: TGTGCCAGCAGCACCACAGGGGGCACTGAAGCTTTCTTT. Translating it yields CASSTTGGTEAFF.

This clonotype was picked up a small number of times. This chain joins TRBV6-1 and TRBJ2-1, with a weak D call TRBD1 (5 bases). The CDR3 spans 15 residues. Germline V gene lookup returns CDR1 MNHNS and CDR2 SASEGT. V was shortened by 6 bases and J by 4 bases, with 16 bases between the two germline ends. CDR3 nucleotides: TGTGCCAGCAGACACTTAAGGACACCTTACAATGAGCAGTTCTTC. Amino acids: CASRHLRTPYNEQFF.

In this sample, this clonotype turned up many times. J is TRBJ2-5 and V is TRBV12-3 or TRBV12-4, with a possible D match to TRBD2 (7 bases). The CDR3 runs 13 residues. V gave up 6 bases and J gave up 7 bases, with 15 bases separating them. The CDR3 DNA reads TGTGCCAGCAGCCCCCAGGGAGGGGGGACCCAGTACTTC. It specifies CASSPQGGGTQYF.

This clonotype has a count of ten or more. CDR3: CASSLVRNLKETQYF. DNA for the CDR3: TGTGCCAGCAGCTTGGTCAGGAACCTCAAAGAGACCCAGTACTTC. The V call is TRBV7-2, the J call TRBJ2-5; D gene unclear. The CDR3 contains 15 residues. Germline V gene sequence: CDR1 SGHTA, CDR2 FQGNSA. With 3 bases removed from V and 3 bases from J, the gap between germline ends came to 14 bases.

This clonotype has only a few counts. V and J are TRBV12-3 or TRBV12-4 and TRBJ2-7, with D hard to call. V was cut by 10 bases and J by 3 bases, with 19 bases left in between. This CDR3 contains 14 residues. CDR3 nucleotides: TGTGCCATCGCCGTCGGGCAGATCAGCTACGAGCAGTACTTC. Amino acid sequence: CAIAVGQISYEQYF.

This clonotype has a count of ten or more. This chain joins TRBV7-2 and TRBJ1-5; weak D call: TRBD1 (5 bases). The length of the CDR3 is 16 residues. Deletions cut 5 bases from V and 4 bases from J, with 18 bases between. CDR1 is SGHTA and CDR2 is FQGNSA in the germline V gene. The CDR3 sequence: CASSPQPGRGNQPQHF. The DNA of the CDR3 is TGTGCCAGCAGCCCCCAACCTGGGCGGGGGAATCAGCCCCAGCATTTT.

The chain carries TRBV7-8 and TRBJ2-1; the D is unclear. Between the trimmed V and J ends, which lost 6 bases and 10 bases, there was a span of 10 bases. CDR1 SGHVS and CDR2 FQNEAQ come from the germline V gene. This CDR3 spans 11 amino acids. The CDR3 spells CASSPTFEQFF. CDR3 nucleotide sequence: TGTGCCAGCAGTCCAACATTCGAGCAGTTCTTC.